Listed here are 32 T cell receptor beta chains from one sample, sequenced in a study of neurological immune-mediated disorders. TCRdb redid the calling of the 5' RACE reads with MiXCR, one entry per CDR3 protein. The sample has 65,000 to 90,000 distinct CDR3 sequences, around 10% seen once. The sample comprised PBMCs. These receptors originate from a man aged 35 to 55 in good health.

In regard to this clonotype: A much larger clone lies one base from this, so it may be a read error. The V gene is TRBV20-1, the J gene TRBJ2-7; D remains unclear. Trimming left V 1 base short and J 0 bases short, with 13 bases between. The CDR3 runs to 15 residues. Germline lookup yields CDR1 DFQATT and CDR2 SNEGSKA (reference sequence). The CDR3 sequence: CSARAWSRPSYEQYF. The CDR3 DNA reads TGCAGTGCTAGAGCCTGGAGCCGGCCCTCCTACGAGCAGTACTTC.

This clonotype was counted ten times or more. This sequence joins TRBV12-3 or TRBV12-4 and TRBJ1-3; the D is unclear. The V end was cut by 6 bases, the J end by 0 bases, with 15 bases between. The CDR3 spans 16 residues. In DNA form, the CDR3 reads TGTGCCAGCAGAATCGACCGTATCGTCTCTGGAAACACCATATATTTT. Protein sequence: CASRIDRIVSGNTIYF.

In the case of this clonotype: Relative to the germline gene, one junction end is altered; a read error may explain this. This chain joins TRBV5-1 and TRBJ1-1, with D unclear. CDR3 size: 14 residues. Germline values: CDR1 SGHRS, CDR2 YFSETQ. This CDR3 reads CASSFGSPNTEGFF. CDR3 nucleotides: TGCGCCAGCAGCTTTGGGTCCCCGAACACTGAAGGTTTCTTT.

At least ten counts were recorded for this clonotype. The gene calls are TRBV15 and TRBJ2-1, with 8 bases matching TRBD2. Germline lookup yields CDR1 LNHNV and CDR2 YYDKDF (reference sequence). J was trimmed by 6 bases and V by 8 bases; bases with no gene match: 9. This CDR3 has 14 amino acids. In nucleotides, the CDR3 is TGTGCCACCTCTGAGGCTCTAGCGGGCAATGAGCAGTTCTTC. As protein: CATSEALAGNEQFF.

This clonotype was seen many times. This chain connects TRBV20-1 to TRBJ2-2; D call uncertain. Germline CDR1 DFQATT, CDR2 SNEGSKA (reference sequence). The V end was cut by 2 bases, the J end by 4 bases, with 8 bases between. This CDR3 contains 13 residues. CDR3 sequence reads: CSARISSTGELFF. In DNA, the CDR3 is TGCAGTGCTAGAATCTCAAGCACCGGGGAGCTGTTTTTT.

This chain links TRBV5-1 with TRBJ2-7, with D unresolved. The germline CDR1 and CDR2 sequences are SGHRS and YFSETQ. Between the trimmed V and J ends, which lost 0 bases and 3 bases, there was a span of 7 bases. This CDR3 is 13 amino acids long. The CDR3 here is CASSLGHIYEQYF. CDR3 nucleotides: TGCGCCAGCAGCTTGGGACATATCTACGAGCAGTACTTC.

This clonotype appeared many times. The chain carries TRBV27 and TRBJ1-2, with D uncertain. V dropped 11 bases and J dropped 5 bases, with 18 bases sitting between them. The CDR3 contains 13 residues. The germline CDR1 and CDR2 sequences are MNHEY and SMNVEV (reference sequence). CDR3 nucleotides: TGTGCCTCAGACCCCCGGGATATTTATGGCTACACCTTC. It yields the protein CASDPRDIYGYTF.

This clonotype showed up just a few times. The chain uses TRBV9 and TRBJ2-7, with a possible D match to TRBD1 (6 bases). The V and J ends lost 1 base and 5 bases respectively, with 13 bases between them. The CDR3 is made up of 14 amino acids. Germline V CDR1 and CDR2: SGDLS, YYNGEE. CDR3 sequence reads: CASSVLGRGDEQYF. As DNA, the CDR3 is TGTGCCAGCAGCGTACTGGGCAGGGGCGACGAGCAGTACTTC. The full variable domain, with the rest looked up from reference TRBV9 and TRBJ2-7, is DSGVTQTPKHLITATGQRVTLRCSPRSGDLSVYWYQQSLDQGLQFLIQYYNGEERAKGNILERFSAQQFPDLHSELNLSSLELGDSALYFCASSVLGRGDEQYFGPGTRLTVT.

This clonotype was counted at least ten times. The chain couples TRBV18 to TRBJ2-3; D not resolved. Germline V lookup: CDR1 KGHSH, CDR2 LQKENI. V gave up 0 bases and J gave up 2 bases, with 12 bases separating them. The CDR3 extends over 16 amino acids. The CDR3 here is CASSPPATLPTDTQYF. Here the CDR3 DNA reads TGTGCCAGCTCACCACCGGCTACCCTACCCACAGATACGCAGTATTTT. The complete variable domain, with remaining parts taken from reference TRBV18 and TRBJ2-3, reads NAGVMQNPRHLVRRRGQEARLRCSPMKGHSHVYWYRQLPEEGLKFMVYLQKENIIDESGMPKERFSAEFPKEGPSILRIQQVVRGDSAAYFCASSPPATLPTDTQYFGPGTRLTVL.

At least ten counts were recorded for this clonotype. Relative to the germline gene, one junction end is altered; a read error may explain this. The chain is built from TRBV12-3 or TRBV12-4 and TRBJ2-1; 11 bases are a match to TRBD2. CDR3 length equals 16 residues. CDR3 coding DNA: TGCGCCACCCGGGGGCTAGCGGGGGGCTCCTACAATGAGCAGTTCTTC. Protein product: CATRGLAGGSYNEQFF.

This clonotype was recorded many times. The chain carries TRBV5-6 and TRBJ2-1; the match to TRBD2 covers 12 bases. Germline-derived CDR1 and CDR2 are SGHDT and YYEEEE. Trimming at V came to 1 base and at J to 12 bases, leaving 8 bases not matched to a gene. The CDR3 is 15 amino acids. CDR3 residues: CASSLMSSGGARQFF. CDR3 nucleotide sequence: TGTGCCAGCAGCTTGATGTCTAGCGGGGGGGCTCGGCAGTTCTTC.

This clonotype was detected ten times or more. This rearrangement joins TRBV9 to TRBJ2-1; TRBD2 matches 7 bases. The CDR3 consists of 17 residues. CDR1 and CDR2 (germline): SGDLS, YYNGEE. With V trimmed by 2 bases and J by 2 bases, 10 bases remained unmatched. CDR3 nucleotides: TGTGCCAGCAGCGTCTTCCTCGGGGGGATTACCTACAATGAGCAGTTCTTC. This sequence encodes CASSVFLGGITYNEQFF.

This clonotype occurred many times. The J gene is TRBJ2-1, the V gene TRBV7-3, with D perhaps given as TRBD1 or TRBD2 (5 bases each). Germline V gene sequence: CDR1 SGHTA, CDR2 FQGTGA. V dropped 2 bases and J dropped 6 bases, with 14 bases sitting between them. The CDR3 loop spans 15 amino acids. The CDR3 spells CASSLQGDGANEQFF. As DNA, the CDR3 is TGTGCCAGCAGCTTACAGGGAGATGGAGCCAATGAGCAGTTCTTC.

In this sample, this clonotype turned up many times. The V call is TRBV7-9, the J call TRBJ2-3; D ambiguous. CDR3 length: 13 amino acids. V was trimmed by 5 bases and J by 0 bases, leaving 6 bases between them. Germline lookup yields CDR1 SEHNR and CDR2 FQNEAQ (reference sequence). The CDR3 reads CASSLSSTDTQYF. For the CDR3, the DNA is TGTGCCAGCAGCCTGTCAAGCACAGATACGCAGTATTTT.

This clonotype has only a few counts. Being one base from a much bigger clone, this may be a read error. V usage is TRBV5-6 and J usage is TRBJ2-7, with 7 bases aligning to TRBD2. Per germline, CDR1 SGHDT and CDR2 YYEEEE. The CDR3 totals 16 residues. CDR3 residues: CVSSLANGGEPYEQYF. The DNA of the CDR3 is TGTGTCAGCAGCTTGGCCAATGGGGGGGAACCCTACGAGCAGTACTTC.

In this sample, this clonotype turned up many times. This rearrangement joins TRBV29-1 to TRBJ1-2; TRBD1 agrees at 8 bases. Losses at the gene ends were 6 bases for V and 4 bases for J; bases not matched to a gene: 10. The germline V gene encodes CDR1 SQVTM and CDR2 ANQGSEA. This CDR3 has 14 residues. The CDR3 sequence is CSVAPGQAVYGYTF. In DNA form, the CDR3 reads TGCAGCGTGGCCCCGGGACAGGCAGTCTATGGCTACACCTTC.

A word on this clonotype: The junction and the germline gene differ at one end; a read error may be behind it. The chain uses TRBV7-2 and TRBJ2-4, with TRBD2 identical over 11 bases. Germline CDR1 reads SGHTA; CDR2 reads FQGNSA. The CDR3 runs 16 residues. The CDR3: CASSRSGGAAKNVQYF. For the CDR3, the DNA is TGTGCCAGCAGCCGTAGCGGGGGGGCGGCCAAAAACGTTCAGTACTTC.

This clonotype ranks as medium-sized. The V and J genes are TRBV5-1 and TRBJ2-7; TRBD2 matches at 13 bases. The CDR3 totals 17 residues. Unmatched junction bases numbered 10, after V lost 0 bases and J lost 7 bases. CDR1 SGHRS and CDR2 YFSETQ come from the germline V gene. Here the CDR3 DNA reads TGCGCCAGCAGCTTGGCCCCCGCACTAGCGGGGGGGCGGGAGCAGTACTTC. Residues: CASSLAPALAGGREQYF.

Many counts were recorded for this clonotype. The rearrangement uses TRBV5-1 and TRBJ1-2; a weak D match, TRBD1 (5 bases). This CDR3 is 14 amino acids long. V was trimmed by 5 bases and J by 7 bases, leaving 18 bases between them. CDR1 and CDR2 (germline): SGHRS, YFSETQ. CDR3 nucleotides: TGCGCCAGCAGAGATGGGGGAGCGGGCTTTGGCTACACCTTC. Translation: CASRDGGAGFGYTF.

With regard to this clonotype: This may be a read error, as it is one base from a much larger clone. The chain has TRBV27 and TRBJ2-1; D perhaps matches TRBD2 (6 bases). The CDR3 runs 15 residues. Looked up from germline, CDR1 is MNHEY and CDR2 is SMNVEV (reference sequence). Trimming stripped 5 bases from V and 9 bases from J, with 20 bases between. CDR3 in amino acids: CASSTRDSGYSEQFF. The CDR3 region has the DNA TGTGCCAGCAGTACCCGGGACTCCGGGTATTCTGAGCAGTTCTTC.

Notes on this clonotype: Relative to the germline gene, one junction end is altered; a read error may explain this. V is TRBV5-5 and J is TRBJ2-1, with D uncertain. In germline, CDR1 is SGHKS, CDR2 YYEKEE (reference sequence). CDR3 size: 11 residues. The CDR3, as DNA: TGTGGCAGCAGCACCCGTAATGAGCAGTTCTTC. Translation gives CGSSTRNEQFF.

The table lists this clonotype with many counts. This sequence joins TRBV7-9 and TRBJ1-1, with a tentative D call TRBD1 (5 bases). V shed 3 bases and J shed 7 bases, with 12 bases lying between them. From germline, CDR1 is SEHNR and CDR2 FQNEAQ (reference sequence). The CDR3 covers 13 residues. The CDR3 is CASSLGSGGEAFF. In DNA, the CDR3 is TGTGCCAGCAGCTTGGGCAGCGGGGGTGAAGCTTTCTTT.

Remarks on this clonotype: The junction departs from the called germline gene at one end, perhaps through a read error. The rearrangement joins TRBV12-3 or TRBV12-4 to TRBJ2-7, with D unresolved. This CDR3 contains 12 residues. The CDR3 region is CANSLRAGEQYF. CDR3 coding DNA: TGTGCCAACAGTCTAAGGGCCGGCGAGCAGTACTTC.

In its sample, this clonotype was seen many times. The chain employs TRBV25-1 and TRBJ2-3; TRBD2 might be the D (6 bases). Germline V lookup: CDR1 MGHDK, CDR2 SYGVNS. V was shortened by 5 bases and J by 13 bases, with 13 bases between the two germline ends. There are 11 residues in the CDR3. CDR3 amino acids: CASSQGASEYF. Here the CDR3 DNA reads TGTGCCAGCAGTCAAGGGGCTAGCGAGTATTTT.

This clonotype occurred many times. The CDR3, as DNA: TGTGCCAGCAGTTTCGAGGGAAGGGTCCAAGAGACCCAGTACTTC. It translates to CASSFEGRVQETQYF. The rearrangement links TRBV12-3 or TRBV12-4 to TRBJ2-5; D might be TRBD2 (5 bases). CDR3 length: 15 residues. V lost 3 bases to trimming and J lost 1 base, with 12 bases between them.

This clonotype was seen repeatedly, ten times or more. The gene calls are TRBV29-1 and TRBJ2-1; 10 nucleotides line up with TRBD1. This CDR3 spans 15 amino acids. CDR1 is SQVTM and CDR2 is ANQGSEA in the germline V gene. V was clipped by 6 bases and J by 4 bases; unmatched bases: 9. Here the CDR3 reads CSVKTDRGRYNEQFF. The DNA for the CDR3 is TGCAGCGTCAAGACTGACAGGGGGCGGTACAATGAGCAGTTCTTC.

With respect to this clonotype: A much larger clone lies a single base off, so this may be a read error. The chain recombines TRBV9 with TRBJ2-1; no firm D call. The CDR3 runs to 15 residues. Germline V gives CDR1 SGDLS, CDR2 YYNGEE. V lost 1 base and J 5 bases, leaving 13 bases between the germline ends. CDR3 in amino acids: CASSVWILAHNEQFF. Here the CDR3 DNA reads TGTGCCAGCAGCGTATGGATATTGGCTCACAATGAGCAGTTCTTC. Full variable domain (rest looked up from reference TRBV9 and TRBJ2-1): DSGVTQTPKHLITATGQRVTLRCSPRSGDLSVYWYQQSLDQGLQFLIQYYNGEERAKGNILERFSAQQFPDLHSELNLSSLELGDSALYFCASSVWILAHNEQFFGPGTRLTVL.

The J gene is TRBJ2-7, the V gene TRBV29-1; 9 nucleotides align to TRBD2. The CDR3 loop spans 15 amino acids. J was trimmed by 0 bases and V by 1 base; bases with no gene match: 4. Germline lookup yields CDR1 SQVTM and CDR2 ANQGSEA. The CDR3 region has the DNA TGCAGCGTTGAAGCCAGTAGCGGGAGCTCCTACGAGCAGTACTTC. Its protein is CSVEASSGSSYEQYF.

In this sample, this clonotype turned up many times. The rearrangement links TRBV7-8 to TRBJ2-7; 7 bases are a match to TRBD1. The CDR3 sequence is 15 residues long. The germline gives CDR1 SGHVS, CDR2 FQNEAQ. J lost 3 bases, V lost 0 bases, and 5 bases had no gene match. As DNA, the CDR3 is TGTGCCAGCAGCTTAGCTGGGACAGCGTACTACGAGCAGTACTTC. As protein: CASSLAGTAYYEQYF.

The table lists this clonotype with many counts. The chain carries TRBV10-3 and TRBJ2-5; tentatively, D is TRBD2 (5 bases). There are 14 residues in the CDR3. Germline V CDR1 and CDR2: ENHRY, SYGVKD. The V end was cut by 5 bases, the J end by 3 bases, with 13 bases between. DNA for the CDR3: TGTGCCATCAGTTCTAGCCGAGGAGAAGAGACCCAGTACTTC. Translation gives CAISSSRGEETQYF.

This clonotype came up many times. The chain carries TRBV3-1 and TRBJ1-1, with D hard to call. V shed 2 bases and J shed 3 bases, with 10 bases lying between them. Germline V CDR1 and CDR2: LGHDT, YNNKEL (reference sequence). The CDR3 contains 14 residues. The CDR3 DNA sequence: TGTGCCAGCAGCCAAACCTACAGAGACACTGAAGCTTTCTTT. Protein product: CASSQTYRDTEAFF.

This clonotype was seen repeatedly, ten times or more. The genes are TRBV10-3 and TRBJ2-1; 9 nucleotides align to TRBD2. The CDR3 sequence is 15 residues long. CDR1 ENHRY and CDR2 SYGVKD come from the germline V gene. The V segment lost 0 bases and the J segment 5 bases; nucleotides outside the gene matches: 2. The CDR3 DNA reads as TGTGCCATCAGTGAGTCGGGCGGGGGGGACAATGAGCAGTTCTTC. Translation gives CAISESGGGDNEQFF.